The rows below give T cell receptor beta chains drawn from one sample of a study of T cell changes during pregnancy in multiple sclerosis. Method: immunoSEQ multiplex PCR; TCRdb's copy keeps in-frame clones and lacks some. The sample holds about 100,000 clones, around 93% seen once. The specimen was peripheral blood, collected in the third trimester of pregnancy. All receptors come from a female donor in good health, enrolled as a control in a pregnancy study. The CDR3 runs from the conserved cysteine through the conserved F or W. D genes are given only for firm matches. Size values are once, few and many counts, or a class for expanded clones, and some rows have none.

v_call: TRBV19; j_call: TRBJ1-4; d_call: TRBD1; clone_size: -; cdr3_nt: TGTGCCAGTAGTATATGGACAGGGTATGAAAAACTGTTTTTT; cdr3_aa: CASSIWTGYEKLFF
v_call: TRBV2; j_call: TRBJ1-2; d_call: -; clone_size: -; cdr3_nt: TGTGCCAGCACCAGGGACCTGTCGGGAGGTGGCTACACCTTC; cdr3_aa: CASTRDLSGGGYTF
v_call: TRBV7-2; j_call: TRBJ2-1; d_call: -; clone_size: -; cdr3_nt: TGTGCCAGCAGCTTAATGGGACATGGAACCTACAATGAGCAGTTCTTC; cdr3_aa: CASSLMGHGTYNEQFF
v_call: TRBV7-2; j_call: TRBJ2-7; d_call: -; clone_size: -; cdr3_nt: TGTGCCAGCAGCGTTCCCCCCCGGCGGATCTACGAGCAGTACTTC; cdr3_aa: CASSVPPRRIYEQYF
v_call: TRBV2; j_call: TRBJ1-2; d_call: TRBD1; clone_size: once; cdr3_nt: TGTGCCAGCAGTCTAGGACAGGCACCGAGGGGCTACACCTTC; cdr3_aa: CASSLGQAPRGYTF
v_call: TRBV30; j_call: TRBJ1-2; d_call: -; clone_size: -; cdr3_nt: TGTGCCTGGAGACCAGGGATGCACTATGGCTACACCTTC; cdr3_aa: CAWRPGMHYGYTF
v_call: TRBV7-2; j_call: TRBJ2-7; d_call: TRBD2; clone_size: once; cdr3_nt: TGTGCCAGCAGCTCAGGGACTAGCGGCGGAGAGCAGTACTTC; cdr3_aa: CASSSGTSGGEQYF
v_call: TRBV6-6; j_call: TRBJ2-3; d_call: TRBD2; clone_size: -; cdr3_nt: TGTGCCACCCGGGGAGCGGGGGGAGTCGATACGCAGTATTTT; cdr3_aa: CATRGAGGVDTQYF
v_call: TRBV30; j_call: TRBJ1-1; d_call: -; clone_size: few; cdr3_nt: TGTGCCTGGAGTGTAACTCGGGCTGAAGCTTTCTTT; cdr3_aa: CAWSVTRAEAFF
v_call: TRBV30; j_call: TRBJ1-3; d_call: -; clone_size: -; cdr3_nt: TGTGCCTGGAGTGGCTCAGGGAAATCTGGAAACACCATATATTTT; cdr3_aa: CAWSGSGKSGNTIYF
v_call: TRBV5-1; j_call: TRBJ2-5; d_call: -; clone_size: -; cdr3_nt: TGCGCCAGCAGCTTGATGTGGCTAGTCCCCCCAGGGCAAGAGACCCAGTACTTC; cdr3_aa: CASSLMWLVPPGQETQYF
v_call: TRBV10-2; j_call: TRBJ2-1; d_call: -; clone_size: -; cdr3_nt: TGCGCCAGCAGCTGGGGGGATACCTACAATGAGCAGTTCTTC; cdr3_aa: CASSWGDTYNEQFF
v_call: TRBV4-3; j_call: TRBJ2-1; d_call: -; clone_size: -; cdr3_nt: TGCGCCAGCAGCCAAGATAGATCTAGACACAATGAGCAGTTCTTC; cdr3_aa: CASSQDRSRHNEQFF
v_call: TRBV5-6; j_call: TRBJ1-1; d_call: -; clone_size: -; cdr3_nt: TGTGCCAGCAGCTTTGACCAGGGTCAGTTTAAGAACACTGAAGCTTTCTTT; cdr3_aa: CASSFDQGQFKNTEAFF
v_call: TRBV9; j_call: TRBJ1-1; d_call: -; clone_size: -; cdr3_nt: TGTGCCAGCAGCGTTTACGACAGTCGACGCATGAACACTGAAGCTTTCTTT; cdr3_aa: CASSVYDSRRMNTEAFF
v_call: TRBV30; j_call: TRBJ1-3; d_call: -; clone_size: -; cdr3_nt: TGTGCCTGGGGGAAAGGGGCTGGAAACACCATATATTTT; cdr3_aa: CAWGKGAGNTIYF
v_call: TRBV5-4; j_call: TRBJ1-2; d_call: -; clone_size: -; cdr3_nt: TGTGCCAGCACCCCACAGGGACCCTATGGCTACACCTTC; cdr3_aa: CASTPQGPYGYTF
v_call: TRBV27; j_call: TRBJ2-7; d_call: -; clone_size: once; cdr3_nt: TGTGCCAGCAGTCTGAGACAGGGAGGAGGCGAGCAGTACTTC; cdr3_aa: CASSLRQGGGEQYF
v_call: TRBV7-2; j_call: TRBJ1-4; d_call: -; clone_size: once; cdr3_nt: TGTGCCAGCAGTCCCCGAGCGGGAGGAGAAAAACTGTTTTTT; cdr3_aa: CASSPRAGGEKLFF
v_call: TRBV7-2; j_call: TRBJ2-5; d_call: TRBD2; clone_size: -; cdr3_nt: TGTGCCAGCAGCTCGGGACTAGCGGGGGGGCAGGAGACCCAGTACTTC; cdr3_aa: CASSSGLAGGQETQYF
v_call: TRBV4-2; j_call: TRBJ1-1; d_call: -; clone_size: -; cdr3_nt: TGTGCCAGCAGCCAAGCTCTGGGGGCCGCTGAAGCTTTCTTT; cdr3_aa: CASSQALGAAEAFF
v_call: TRBV12-5; j_call: TRBJ1-4; d_call: -; clone_size: -; cdr3_nt: TGTGCTAGTGGCTGGGGACATAGTAATGAAAAACTGTTTTTT; cdr3_aa: CASGWGHSNEKLFF
v_call: TRBV19; j_call: TRBJ1-1; d_call: -; clone_size: -; cdr3_nt: TGTGCCAGTAGTCCGCCACTAACCGGGAACACGAACACTGAAGCTTTCTTT; cdr3_aa: CASSPPLTGNTNTEAFF
v_call: TRBV11-1; j_call: TRBJ2-1; d_call: -; clone_size: -; cdr3_nt: TGTGCCAGCAGCTTAGTATATGCGGGGGCCTTCTATAATGAGCAGTTCTTC; cdr3_aa: CASSLVYAGAFYNEQFF
v_call: TRBV2; j_call: TRBJ1-2; d_call: -; clone_size: -; cdr3_nt: TGTGCCAGCAGTCGAAGCGGGTCTAACTATGGCTACACCTTC; cdr3_aa: CASSRSGSNYGYTF
v_call: TRBV6-5; j_call: TRBJ2-2; d_call: TRBD2; clone_size: -; cdr3_nt: TGTGCCAGCAGTTACGGGACTAGCGGTACCGGGGAGCTGTTTTTT; cdr3_aa: CASSYGTSGTGELFF
v_call: TRBV5-4; j_call: TRBJ1-6; d_call: TRBD1; clone_size: -; cdr3_nt: TGTGCCAGCAGCTTGGGGGGACAGGTGAATTCACCCCTCCACTTT; cdr3_aa: CASSLGGQVNSPLHF
v_call: TRBV18; j_call: TRBJ2-2; d_call: -; clone_size: -; cdr3_nt: TGTGCCAGCTCGGTAGAGGTCGGCGGGGAGCTGTTTTTT; cdr3_aa: CASSVEVGGELFF
v_call: TRBV2; j_call: TRBJ2-2; d_call: -; clone_size: -; cdr3_nt: TGTGCCAGCAGGAAGGGAGGGAACACCGGGGAGCTGTTTTTT; cdr3_aa: CASRKGGNTGELFF
v_call: TRBV21-1; j_call: TRBJ1-4; d_call: -; clone_size: -; cdr3_nt: TGTGCCAGCAGCAAAAGCAGGGAATGGAAACTGTTTTTT; cdr3_aa: CASSKSREWKLFF
v_call: TRBV7-6; j_call: TRBJ2-3; d_call: -; clone_size: -; cdr3_nt: TGTGCCAGCAGCTCACTAGAATTGTTTCAGTATTTT; cdr3_aa: CASSSLELFQYF
v_call: TRBV10-3; j_call: TRBJ1-2; d_call: -; clone_size: -; cdr3_nt: TGTGCCATCACCGGGGAAGTTAACTATGGCTACACCTTC; cdr3_aa: CAITGEVNYGYTF
v_call: TRBV29-1; j_call: TRBJ1-5; d_call: -; clone_size: -; cdr3_nt: TGCAGCGTTGTGGAGTCCGCGGATCAGCCCCAGCATTTT; cdr3_aa: CSVVESADQPQHF
v_call: TRBV27; j_call: TRBJ2-5; d_call: -; clone_size: -; cdr3_nt: TGTGCCAGCAGTGTACAGGGTGTTGAGACCCAGTACTTC; cdr3_aa: CASSVQGVETQYF
v_call: TRBV6-1; j_call: TRBJ1-3; d_call: -; clone_size: -; cdr3_nt: TGTGCCACCGGGGGGGGGTTCTCTGGAAACACCATATATTTT; cdr3_aa: CATGGGFSGNTIYF
v_call: TRBV2; j_call: TRBJ2-7; d_call: TRBD2; clone_size: -; cdr3_nt: TGTGCCAGCAGTGAGGAGCGGGGGTACTCCTACGAGCAGTACTTC; cdr3_aa: CASSEERGYSYEQYF